This TCR beta chain was sequenced for a study of cytomegalovirus exposure and HLA in healthy donors. This clone was recorded once. Its cognate antigen is unknown. The PCR had 60 Vbeta and 13 Jbeta primers. Some clones are missing from TCRdb's copy, which holds only in-frame ones; the method was immunoSEQ multiplex PCR. The table has 160,000 or so clones, approximately 80% seen once. The germline V and J ends were trimmed by 7 bases and 0 bases, with 6 bases remaining between them. The CDR3 contains 12 residues. Germline V CDR1 and CDR2: MDHEN, SYDVKM. Study-level points and caveats: As immune exposure information, only CMV serostatus was available. In a later analysis, parvovirus B19, influenza, CMV and Epstein-Barr virus appeared linked to several top co-occurrence clusters. The authors excluded some V segments, including TRBV6-2 and TRBV6-3, as indistinguishable.

The V and J genes are TRBV28 and TRBJ1-2; D ambiguous. The clonotype was recovered from a man aged 50 to 59 in good health and CMV-seropositive. Sequences were obtained from PBMCs. As DNA, the CDR3 is TGTGCCAGCAAGGGAGCTAACTATGGCTACACCTTC. This codes for CASKGANYGYTF.